A single sample gave rise to the 12 T cell receptor beta chains below, sequenced in a study of cytomegalovirus exposure and HLA in healthy donors. 13 Jbeta primers and 60 Vbeta primers were used for the PCR. Sequencing was performed with immunoSEQ multiplex PCR; in TCRdb, only in-frame clones are kept and a portion is missing. The sample lists around 190,000 clones; roughly 85% were seen once. The specimen sequenced was PBMCs. All receptors come from a woman aged 25 to 39 in good health and CMV-seropositive.

The gene calls are TRBV7-2 and TRBJ2-3; D uncertain. Trimming shortened V by 3 bases and J by 0 bases, and 7 bases separated the two germline ends. The CDR3 spans 14 residues. The germline CDR1 and CDR2 sequences are SGHTA and FQGNSA. This CDR3 is CASSFEYSTDTQYF. Here the CDR3 DNA reads TGTGCCAGCAGCTTCGAGTACAGCACAGATACGCAGTATTTT. Using reference TRBV7-2 and TRBJ2-3 for the parts outside the CDR3, the full variable domain is GAGVSQSPSNKVTEKGKDVELRCDPISGHTALYWYRQSLGQGLEFLIYFQGNSAPDKSGLPSDRFSAERTGGSVSTLTIQRTQQEDSAVYLCASSFEYSTDTQYFGPGTRLTVL.

The gene calls are TRBV6-6 and TRBJ1-4; the D gene is possibly TRBD1 (6 bases). The ends were cut back, 7 bases at V and 8 bases at J, with 17 bases in the middle. The CDR3 covers 14 residues. Germline lookup yields CDR1 MNHNY and CDR2 SVGAGI (reference sequence). The CDR3 region is CASTTRGADEKLFF. CDR3 bases: TGTGCCAGCACCACGCGGGGGGCTGACGAAAAACTGTTTTTT.

This sequence joins TRBV5-1 and TRBJ1-2, with TRBD1 matching 8 bases. The V gene end was trimmed by 7 bases and the J gene end by 4 bases; junction bases not matched to a gene: 12. From germline, CDR1 is SGHRS and CDR2 YFSETQ. There are 15 residues in the CDR3. CDR3 protein: CASGSQGAQGYGYTF. The CDR3, as DNA: TGCGCCAGCGGATCCCAGGGGGCGCAAGGCTATGGCTACACCTTC.

The V and J genes are TRBV11-2 and TRBJ2-1, with 10 bases identical to TRBD2. With V trimmed by 6 bases and J by 1 base, 0 bases remained unmatched. The CDR3 has 14 amino acids. CDR1 SGHAT and CDR2 FQNNGV come from the germline V gene. The CDR3 reads CASRTSGSYNEQFF. As DNA, the CDR3 is TGTGCCAGCAGGACTAGCGGGTCCTACAATGAGCAGTTCTTC.

This chain links TRBV6-1 with TRBJ2-1; 7 bases fit TRBD2. The germline CDR1 and CDR2 sequences are MNHNS and SASEGT. Trimming removed 1 base from V and 3 bases from J; junction bases left unmatched: 6. The CDR3 is 16 residues long. Here the CDR3 reads CASSEGWDYDYNEQFF. As DNA, the CDR3 is TGTGCCAGCAGTGAAGGGTGGGACTACGACTACAATGAGCAGTTCTTC.

J is TRBJ2-1 and V is TRBV14; the match to TRBD2 covers 8 bases. The length of the CDR3 is 15 residues. After removal of 3 bases from V and 1 base from J, the junction contained 2 bases not matched to a gene. Germline loops: CDR1 SGHDN, CDR2 FVKESK. CDR3 protein: CASSHRGGSYNEQFF. The CDR3, as DNA: TGTGCCAGCAGCCACCGCGGGGGGTCCTACAATGAGCAGTTCTTC.

The chain joins TRBV5-1 to TRBJ2-1; D uncertain. V was pared by 3 bases and J by 5 bases, with 3 bases between. Germline V gene lookup returns CDR1 SGHRS and CDR2 YFSETQ. The CDR3 is made up of 11 amino acids. Written as DNA, the CDR3 is TGCGCCAGCAGCTCAAACAATGAGCAGTTCTTC. It encodes CASSSNNEQFF.

V is TRBV29-1 and J is TRBJ1-2, with D perhaps TRBD1 (5 bases). The CDR3 contains 13 residues. Germline V lookup: CDR1 SQVTM, CDR2 ANQGSEA. Deletions cut 7 bases from V and 0 bases from J, with 12 bases between. CDR3 sequence (DNA): TGCAGCGCGGTGGGGGGATCTAACTATGGCTACACCTTC. Residues: CSAVGGSNYGYTF.

This chain joins TRBV20-1 and TRBJ2-5; D gene uncertain. The ends were cut back, 3 bases at V and 3 bases at J, with 5 bases in the middle. This CDR3 spans 11 amino acids. CDR1 DFQATT and CDR2 SNEGSKA come from the germline V gene (reference sequence). CDR3: CSASFKETQYF. The CDR3 region has the DNA TGCAGTGCTAGTTTCAAAGAGACCCAGTACTTC.

The chain is built from TRBV4-3 and TRBJ2-4, with a possible D match to TRBD2 (5 bases). Germline assignment: CDR1 LGHNA and CDR2 YSLEER. The V and J ends lost 0 bases and 5 bases respectively, with 8 bases between them. The CDR3 runs to 14 residues. CDR3 DNA: TGCGCCAGCAGCCAAGATAGCGAAGAAAACATTCAGTACTTC. The encoded protein is CASSQDSEENIQYF.

Concerning this clone: At one of its ends the junction is not consistent with the germline gene, which may arise from a read error. The genes are TRBV9 and TRBJ1-3, with D possibly TRBD1 on 6 matching bases. The CDR3 length is 14 residues. Germline CDR1 reads SGDLS; CDR2 reads YYNGEE. The CDR3 sequence: CASSVRGRGNIIYF. CDR3 in DNA: TGTGCCAGCAGCGTACGGGGCAGGGGAAACATCATATATTTT.

The chain uses TRBV2 and TRBJ1-4; D ambiguous. Germline V CDR1 and CDR2: SNHLY, FYNNEI. CDR3 length equals 14 residues. The ends were cut back, 3 bases at V and 8 bases at J, with 13 bases in the middle. This CDR3 is CASSEVEGYEKLFF. The CDR3 nucleotides read TGTGCCAGCAGTGAGGTGGAGGGTTACGAAAAACTGTTTTTT.